This T cell receptor beta chain was identified in a study of blood T cell repertoires in COVID-19. In this sample, this clone turned up once. Per the study methods: Quantification of nucleated cells was approximated via reference gene primer amplification. The table came from immunoSEQ multiplex PCR; TCRdb's copy has only in-frame clones and leaves some out. That table gives V, J and clone size, and the DNA gave D and trimming. The table includes 90,000 or so clones, around 86% detected once. The receptor comes from a man in his forties or fifties with active COVID-19. The sample comprised peripheral blood.

DNA for the CDR3: TGTGCCACAACCTTCGGACTAGCGGGAGTCACCGGGGAGCTGTTTTTT. This sequence encodes CATTFGLAGVTGELFF. The V and J genes are TRBV3-1 (or the pseudogene TRBV3-2) and TRBJ2-2, with 13 bases matching TRBD2. The CDR3 covers 16 residues. Germline CDR1 LGHDT, CDR2 YNNKEL (reference sequence). V shed 10 bases and J 4 bases; nucleotides not matched to a gene: 9.